This TCR beta chain was identified in a study of blood T cell repertoires in COVID-19. In the study overall: Samples of COVID-19 (acute and convalescent) were obtained from the United States, Italy and Spain. PBMCs, B-cell-depleted T cells, or T cells were the source of the cDNA or gDNA that made up the material.

In the original analysis: Quantification of nucleated cells was approximated via reference gene primer amplification. The method was immunoSEQ multiplex PCR; TCRdb's version includes in-frame clones alone and lacks a portion of them. Clonal size and the V and J genes are those of that table, whereas D and trimming came from the DNA. The sample gives about 330,000 clones, 80% to 90% of which show up once; approximately 6.5% is in the top ten. CDR1 MDHEN and CDR2 SYDVKM come from the germline V gene. After removal of 5 bases from V and 3 bases from J, the junction contained 7 bases not matched to a gene. CDR3 size: 15 residues.

This TCR was recovered from a man aged 18-30 years who had recovered from COVID-19. The chain combines TRBV28 with TRBJ2-4; 7 bases are a match to TRBD2. The sample taken for sequencing was peripheral blood. CDR3 DNA sequence: TGTGCCAGCAGTCCGGAGCGGGGCTACAAAAACATTCAGTACTTC. Amino acid sequence: CASSPERGYKNIQYF.